This section outlines one T cell receptor (beta chain) sequence together with its context. In the PCR, 60 Vbeta and 13 Jbeta primers were used. The assay was immunoSEQ multiplex PCR, and TCRdb's table has in-frame clones only and misses some. Among some 48,000 clones listed, around three quarters were seen once. This specimen belongs to a study of cytomegalovirus exposure and HLA in healthy donors. Looked up from germline, CDR1 is MGHRA and CDR2 is YSYEKL. This CDR3 spans 17 amino acids. The J segment lost 7 bases and the V segment lost 1 base, leaving 11 bases of the junction unmatched. V usage is TRBV4-1 and J usage is TRBJ1-5; the match to TRBD1 covers 9 bases. Sequencing was carried out using PBMCs. The sequence was collected from a man between 25 and 39 years old in good health and CMV-seropositive. The CDR3 loop reads CASSQVFRGQGWQPQHF. CDR3 in DNA: TGCGCCAGCAGCCAAGTTTTTCGAGGACAGGGGTGGCAGCCCCAGCATTTT.